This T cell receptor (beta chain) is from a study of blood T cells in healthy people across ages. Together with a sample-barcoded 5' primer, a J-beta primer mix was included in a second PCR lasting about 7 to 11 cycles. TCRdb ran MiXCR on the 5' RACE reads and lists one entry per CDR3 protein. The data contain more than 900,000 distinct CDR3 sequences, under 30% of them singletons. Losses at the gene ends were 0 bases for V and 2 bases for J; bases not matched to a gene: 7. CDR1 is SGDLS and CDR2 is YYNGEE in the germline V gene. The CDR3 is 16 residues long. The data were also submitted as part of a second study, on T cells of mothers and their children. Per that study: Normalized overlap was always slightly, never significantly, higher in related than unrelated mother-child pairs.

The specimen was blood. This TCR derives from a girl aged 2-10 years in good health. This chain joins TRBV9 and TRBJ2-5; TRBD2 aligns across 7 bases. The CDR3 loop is CASSVVSAGSQETQYF. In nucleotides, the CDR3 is TGTGCCAGCAGCGTAGTGTCAGCGGGGTCTCAAGAGACCCAGTACTTC.